This T cell receptor beta chain came from a study of T-cell reconstitution after alpha-beta-depleted transplantation in children. Molecular barcoding with unique molecular identifiers was used for the TCRbeta library. In TCRdb, the PCR reads were re-called with MiXCR into one record per CDR3 protein. The table shows 550,000 to 600,000 distinct CDR3 sequences, with 23% occurring only once. This clonotype was seen only a few times. CDR3 length: 16 residues. The germline V gene encodes CDR1 MNHNS and CDR2 SASEGT. V shed 6 bases and J 7 bases; nucleotides not matched to a gene: 14. This receptor was taken from a boy under three years old who had a stem cell transplant for acute myeloid leukemia, so the T cells may come from the graft donor. Sequenced here: PBMCs, mostly from graft donor cells, sampled 360 days after TCRalphabeta/CD19-depleted stem cell transplant. The rearrangement joins TRBV6-1 to TRBJ2-3; 9 positions match TRBD2. The CDR3: CASRWYSSRGGHTQYF. The CDR3 bases are TGTGCCAGCAGATGGTATTCGTCGCGGGGGGGCCATACGCAGTATTTT.